This T cell receptor (beta chain) is from a study of T cells in Graves' hyperthyroidism and ophthalmopathy. This clonotype was found a few times. Per germline, CDR1 MDHEN and CDR2 SYDVKM. This CDR3 has 13 residues. With 5 bases removed from V and 4 bases from J, the gap between germline ends came to 12 bases. Amplification of TCR beta CDR3 regions used RNA as the template. Primed by the HTBI set, a first-round RT-PCR was run on the TCR CDR3. Using its own MiXCR run on the multiplex PCR reads, TCRdb lists one record per CDR3 protein. This sample carries about 720,000 distinct CDR3 sequences, less than 20% of them seen once, and the ten largest clones take around 8%.

V is TRBV28 and J is TRBJ2-7; D is possibly TRBD2 (7 bases). The origin of this receptor is a man aged 18-30 years with Graves' hyperthyroidism. Sequenced input: blood. CDR3 protein: CASSGGARYEQYF. Written as DNA, the CDR3 is TGTGCCAGCAGTGGGGGGGCCAGGTACGAGCAGTACTTC.